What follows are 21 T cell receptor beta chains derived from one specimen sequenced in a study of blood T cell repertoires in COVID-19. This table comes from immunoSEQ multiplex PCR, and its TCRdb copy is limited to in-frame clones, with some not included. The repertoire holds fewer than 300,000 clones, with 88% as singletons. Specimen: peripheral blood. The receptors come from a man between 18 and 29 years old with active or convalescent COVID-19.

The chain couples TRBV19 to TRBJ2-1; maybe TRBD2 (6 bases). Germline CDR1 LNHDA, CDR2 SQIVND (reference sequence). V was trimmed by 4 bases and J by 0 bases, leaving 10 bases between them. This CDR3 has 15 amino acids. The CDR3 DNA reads TGTGCCAGTAGTACCTTCGGGGGCTCCTACAATGAGCAGTTCTTC. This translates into CASSTFGGSYNEQFF.

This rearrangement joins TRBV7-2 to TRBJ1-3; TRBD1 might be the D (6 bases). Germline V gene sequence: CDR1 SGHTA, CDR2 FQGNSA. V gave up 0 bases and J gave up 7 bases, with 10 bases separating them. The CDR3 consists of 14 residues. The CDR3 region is CASSLAGQGNTIYF. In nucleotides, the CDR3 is TGTGCCAGCAGCTTAGCAGGGCAGGGGAACACCATATATTTT.

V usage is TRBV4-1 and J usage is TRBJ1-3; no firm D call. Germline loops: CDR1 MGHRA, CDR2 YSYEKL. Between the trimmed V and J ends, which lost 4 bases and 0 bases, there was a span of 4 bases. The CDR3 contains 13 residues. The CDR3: CASSLLSGNTIYF. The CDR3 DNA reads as TGCGCCAGCAGCCTACTCTCTGGAAACACCATATATTTT.

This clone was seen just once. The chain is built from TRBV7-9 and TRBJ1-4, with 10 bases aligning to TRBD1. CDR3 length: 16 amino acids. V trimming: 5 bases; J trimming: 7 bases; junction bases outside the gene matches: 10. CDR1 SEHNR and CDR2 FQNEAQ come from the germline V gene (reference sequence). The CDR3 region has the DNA TGTGCCAGCAGCCCACCGACAGGGGGCCTTGGTGAAAAACTGTTTTTT. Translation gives CASSPPTGGLGEKLFF. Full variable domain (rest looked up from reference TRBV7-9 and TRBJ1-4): DTGVSQNPRHKITKRGQNVTFRCDPISEHNRLYWYRQTLGQGPEFLTYFQNEAQLEKSRLLSDRFSAERPKGSFSTLEIQRTEQGDSAMYLCASSPPTGGLGEKLFFGSGTQLSVL.

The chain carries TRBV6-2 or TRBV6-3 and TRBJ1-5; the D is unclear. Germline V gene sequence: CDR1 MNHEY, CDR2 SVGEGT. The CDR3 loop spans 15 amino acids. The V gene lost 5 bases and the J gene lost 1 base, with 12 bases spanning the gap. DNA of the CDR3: TGTGCCAGCAGTGGCCCCTTCCCCAGCAATCAGCCCCAGCATTTT. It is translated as CASSGPFPSNQPQHF.

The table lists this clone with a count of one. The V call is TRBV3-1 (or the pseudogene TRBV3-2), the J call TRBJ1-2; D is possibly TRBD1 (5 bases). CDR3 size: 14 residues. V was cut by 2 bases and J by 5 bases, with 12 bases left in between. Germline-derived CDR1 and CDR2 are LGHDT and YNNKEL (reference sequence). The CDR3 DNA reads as TGTGCCAGCAGCCAACTAGGGGAGGGTTATGGCTACACCTTC. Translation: CASSQLGEGYGYTF.

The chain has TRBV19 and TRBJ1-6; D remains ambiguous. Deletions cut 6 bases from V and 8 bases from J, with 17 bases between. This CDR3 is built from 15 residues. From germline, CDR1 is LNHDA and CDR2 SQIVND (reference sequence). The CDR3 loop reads CASRTTEALYSPLHF. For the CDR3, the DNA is TGTGCCAGTAGGACTACAGAGGCCCTATATTCACCCCTCCACTTT.

Here the CDR3 reads CASSLTGTSGYEQYF. CDR3 DNA sequence: TGTGCCAGCAGCCTTACCGGGACTAGCGGCTACGAGCAGTACTTC. The rearrangement uses TRBV5-4 and TRBJ2-7; the match to TRBD2 covers 11 bases. The CDR3 is made up of 15 amino acids. Unmatched junction bases numbered 6, after V lost 4 bases and J lost 3 bases. The germline V gene encodes CDR1 SGHNT and CDR2 YYREEE (reference sequence).

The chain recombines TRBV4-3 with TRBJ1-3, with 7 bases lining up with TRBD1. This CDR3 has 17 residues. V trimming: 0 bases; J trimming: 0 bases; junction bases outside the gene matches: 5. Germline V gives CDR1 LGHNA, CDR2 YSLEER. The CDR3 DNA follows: TGCGCCAGCAGCCAAGACCCGGGACAGCTCTCTGGAAACACCATATATTTT. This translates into CASSQDPGQLSGNTIYF.

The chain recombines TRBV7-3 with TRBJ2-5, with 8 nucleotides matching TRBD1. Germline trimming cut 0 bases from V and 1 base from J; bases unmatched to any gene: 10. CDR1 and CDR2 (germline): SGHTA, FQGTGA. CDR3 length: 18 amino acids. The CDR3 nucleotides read TGTGCCAGCAGCTTAACCCCTGGCAGGGGGCGCCCCCAAGAGACCCAGTACTTC. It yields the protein CASSLTPGRGRPQETQYF.

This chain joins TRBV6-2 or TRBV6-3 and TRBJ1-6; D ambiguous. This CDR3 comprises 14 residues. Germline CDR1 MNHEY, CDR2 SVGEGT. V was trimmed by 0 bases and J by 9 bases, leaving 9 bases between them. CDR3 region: CASSYSSLSSPLHF. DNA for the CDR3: TGTGCCAGCAGTTACTCGAGTTTAAGTTCACCCCTCCACTTT.

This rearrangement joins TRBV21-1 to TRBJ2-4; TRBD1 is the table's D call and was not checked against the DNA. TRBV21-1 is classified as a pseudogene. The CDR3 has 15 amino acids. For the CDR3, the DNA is TGTGCCACCCTACTACTAGGGGGTTTTTTAAACATTCAGTACTTC. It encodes CATLLLGGFLNIQYF.

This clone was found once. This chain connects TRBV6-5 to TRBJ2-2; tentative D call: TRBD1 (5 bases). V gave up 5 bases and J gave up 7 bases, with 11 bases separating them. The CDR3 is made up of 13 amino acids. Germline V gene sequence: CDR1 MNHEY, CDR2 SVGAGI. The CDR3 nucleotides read TGTGCCAGCAGTATAGACAGTGACGGGGAGCTGTTTTTT. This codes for CASSIDSDGELFF.

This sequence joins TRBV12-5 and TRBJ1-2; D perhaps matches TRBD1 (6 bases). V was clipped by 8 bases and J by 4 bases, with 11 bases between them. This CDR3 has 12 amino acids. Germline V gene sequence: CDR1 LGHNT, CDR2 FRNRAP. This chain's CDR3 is CASTGSGYGYTF. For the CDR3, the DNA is TGTGCTAGTACAGGGTCGGGCTATGGCTACACCTTC.

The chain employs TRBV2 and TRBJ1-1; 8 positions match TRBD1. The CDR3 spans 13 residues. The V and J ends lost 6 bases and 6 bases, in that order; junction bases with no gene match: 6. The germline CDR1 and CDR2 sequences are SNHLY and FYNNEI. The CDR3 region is CASRTGVSAEAFF. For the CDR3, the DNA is TGTGCCAGCAGGACAGGGGTTTCAGCTGAAGCTTTCTTT. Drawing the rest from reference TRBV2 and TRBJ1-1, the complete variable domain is EPEVTQTPSHQVTQMGQEVILRCVPISNHLYFYWYRQILGQKVEFLVSFYNNEISEKSEIFDDQFSVERPDGSNFTLKIRSTKLEDSAMYFCASRTGVSAEAFFGQGTRLTVV.

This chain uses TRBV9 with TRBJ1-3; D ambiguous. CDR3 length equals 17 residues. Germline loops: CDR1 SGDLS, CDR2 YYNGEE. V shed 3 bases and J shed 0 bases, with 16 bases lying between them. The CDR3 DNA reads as TGTGCCAGCAGCGAGAACCGTCAGGACTACTCTGGAAACACCATATATTTT. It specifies CASSENRQDYSGNTIYF.

CDR3 in amino acids: CAIEHRVSPLHF. DNA of the CDR3: TGTGCCATCGAACACAGGGTTTCACCCCTCCACTTT. This chain joins TRBV10-3 and TRBJ1-6; tentatively, D is TRBD1 (6 bases). Between the trimmed V and J ends, which lost 8 bases and 9 bases, there was a span of 11 bases. There are 12 residues in the CDR3. Germline lookup yields CDR1 ENHRY and CDR2 SYGVKD.

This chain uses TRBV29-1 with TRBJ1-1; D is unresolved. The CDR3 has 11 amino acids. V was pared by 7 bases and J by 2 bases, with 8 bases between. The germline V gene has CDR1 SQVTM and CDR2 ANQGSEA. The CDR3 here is CSAKTNTEAFF. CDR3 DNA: TGCAGCGCCAAAACAAACACTGAAGCTTTCTTT.

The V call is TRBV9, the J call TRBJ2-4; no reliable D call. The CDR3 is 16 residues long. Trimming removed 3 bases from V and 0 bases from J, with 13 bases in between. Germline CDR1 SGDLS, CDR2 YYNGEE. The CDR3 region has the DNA TGTGCCAGCAGCGAAGATTCCGGGTTAGCCAAAAACATTCAGTACTTC. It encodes CASSEDSGLAKNIQYF.

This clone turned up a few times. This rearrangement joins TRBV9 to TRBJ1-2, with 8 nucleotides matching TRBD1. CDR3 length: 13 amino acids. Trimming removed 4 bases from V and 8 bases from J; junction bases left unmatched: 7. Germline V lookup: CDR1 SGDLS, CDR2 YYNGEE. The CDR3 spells CASSTGQGQGYTF. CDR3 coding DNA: TGTGCCAGCAGCACCGGACAGGGTCAAGGCTACACCTTC.

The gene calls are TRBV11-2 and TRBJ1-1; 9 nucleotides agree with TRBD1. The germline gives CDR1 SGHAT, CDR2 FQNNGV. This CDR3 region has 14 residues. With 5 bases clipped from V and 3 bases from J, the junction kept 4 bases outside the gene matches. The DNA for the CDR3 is TGTGCCAGCAGCCCGGACAGGGGATACACTGAAGCTTTCTTT. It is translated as CASSPDRGYTEAFF.